This entry is about one TCR beta chain. What this receptor recognizes is not known. One base away there is no much larger clone; base qualities are not given. In light of the paper, this sample's treatment or condition label describes: over 15 received Ad26.COV2.S at low or high dose, single or two shots; about 5 received placebo; per-sample allocation not given. For vaccine and placebo recipients, repertoires were sequenced using samples collected on day 63 after the first injection. Cohort 1b enrolled roughly 25 adults aged 18-55 years at a single site in Boston, USA, between 29 July and 7 August 2020. Ad26.COV2.S consisted of a replication-incompetent adenovirus type 26 vector by which a prefusion-stabilized SARS-CoV-2 spike protein from the original Wuhan strain was expressed. This entry is derived from a study of Ad26.COV2.S vaccination and SARS-CoV-2 variants (dated by TCRdb to the early 2020s). Turning to the overall study: Vaccine-arm donors came from COV1001, a multicentre, randomized, double-blind, placebo-controlled phase I-IIa trial of Ad26.COV2.S in healthy adults. The TCR-sequenced set comprised about 32 samples: 19 Ad26.COV2.S vaccine recipients, 5 placebo recipients and 8 SARS-CoV-2 convalescent individuals. Trial participants were randomized into five groups of five, in which low-dose or high-dose Ad26.COV2.S was given once or twice, or placebo was given on both occasions. Ad26.COV2.S was administered intramuscularly at a dose of 5x10^10 or 1x10^11 viral particles, either as one shot or as two shots given 56 days apart. Sequencing of the TCRbeta repertoire served to evaluate the specificity and breadth of SARS-CoV-2-reactive T cell receptors following Ad26.COV2.S vaccination. Throughout the experiments and outcome assessment, investigators stayed blinded to trial group allocation. What the study reported, not specific to this receptor: The authors noted that total T cell responses may have been underestimated by the TCR breadth and depth analyses. Vaccine and placebo recipients had comparable non-spike TCR breadth, which fits with the vaccine containing only spike. After vaccination, substantial breadth of spike-specific CD8+ and CD4+ T cell responses was reported. Spike-specific TCR breadth was higher in Ad26.COV2.S recipients than in placebo recipients (P = 0.0014). The study lacked the statistical power to compare responses across vaccine doses or regimens.

The CDR3 runs 14 residues from the cysteine to the phenylalanine. The sequence is cut down to CDR3 DNA, 42 bases in frame from base 1. Via the germline V gene, CDR1 is SGDLS and CDR2 YYNGEE. V and J are truncated by 0 bases and 6 bases respectively, leaving an intervening sequence of 12 bases. The immunoSEQ Assay was used to sequence TCRbeta CDR3 regions. After extraction, genomic DNA underwent amplification by bias-controlled multiplex PCR, followed by high-throughput sequencing. From the authors' description of their analysis: To quantify the absolute abundance of every unique TCRbeta CDR3 region, sequences were collapsed and filtered. Usable DNA was measured by amplifying reference genes present in all nucleated cells, and TCRbeta template counts were normalized to that usable DNA to estimate T cell fraction. Repertoire TCRs were annotated as SARS-CoV-2-specific when V gene, CDR3 amino acid sequence and J gene were exactly matched to a known reactive TCR set. The reference SARS-CoV-2 TCR set came from MIRA and was filtered for enrichment in COVID-19-positive ImmuneCODE repertoires, removing public or cross-reactive TCRs. Using the MIRA antigens, annotated TCRs were further analysed by specific ORF or by position within an ORF. Breadth was defined as annotated unique rearrangements over total unique productive rearrangements; depth was the summed frequency of those rearrangements. TCR breadth was compared between groups using two-sided Wilcoxon rank-sum tests. The immuneACCESS repertoire file appears here via TCRdb, limited to in-frame rearrangements. These files lack a portion of the clones; in checked studies, under half of the deficit traces to unresolved V genes, and the cause of the others is not known. V and J calls and clone size are as listed in that table; D and trimming were resolved from the DNA. Within this sample are around 300,000 clones, with around 90% of them counted one time only. Of the sample, 6.4% is held by the ten largest clones.

The sequence was obtained from a person aged 18-60 years who received the Ad26.COV2.S COVID-19 vaccine or a placebo. Sequencing was performed on peripheral blood, taken in a trial of Ad26.COV2.S vaccine versus placebo. The chain links TRBV9 with TRBJ1-2; the D gene is perhaps TRBD1, on 6 matching bases. The CDR3 protein: CASSVVGGAHGYTF. The DNA sequence is given as TGTGCCAGCAGCGTAGTGGGGGGCGCCCATGGCTACACCTTC.